Each of the 14 T cell receptor beta chains below was sequenced from the same sample in a study of T cell changes during pregnancy in multiple sclerosis. Assay used: immunoSEQ multiplex PCR; TCRdb lists only in-frame clones, some missing. Among approximately 66,000 clones, almost 95% were seen once, and the ten largest hold roughly 2%. Sequences were derived from peripheral blood, sampled in the third trimester of pregnancy. The receptors shown here come from a female donor in good health, enrolled as a control in a pregnancy study.

The J gene is TRBJ2-7, the V gene TRBV6-5; a possible D gene is TRBD1 (5 bases). Germline V gene data show CDR1 as MNHEY and CDR2 as SVGAGI. The length of the CDR3 is 15 residues. Trimming shortened V by 0 bases and J by 4 bases, and 13 bases separated the two germline ends. The CDR3 protein is CASSYSVDSSYEQYF. The CDR3 DNA reads TGTGCCAGCAGTTACTCAGTCGACAGCAGTTACGAGCAGTACTTC.

The chain joins TRBV6-4 to TRBJ2-3, with TRBD2 identical over 11 bases. This CDR3 comprises 16 residues. The germline CDR1 and CDR2 sequences are MRHNA and SNTAGT. V lost 6 bases, J lost 6 bases, and 11 bases stayed unmatched. The CDR3 coding sequence is TGTGCCAGCAGCACCCCACTAGCGGGAGTAGTCGATACGCAGTATTTT. It yields the protein CASSTPLAGVVDTQYF.

This clone showed up just once. The chain has TRBV19 and TRBJ2-7, with 9 bases identical to TRBD2. Losses at the gene ends were 6 bases for V and 2 bases for J; bases not matched to a gene: 8. The CDR3 has 15 residues. Germline loops: CDR1 LNHDA, CDR2 SQIVND (reference sequence). The CDR3 spells CASRLTPSGTYEQYF. The CDR3 nucleotides are TGTGCCAGTAGGCTGACTCCTAGCGGGACCTACGAGCAGTACTTC.

The chain combines TRBV25-1 with TRBJ2-1; tentatively, D is TRBD2 (6 bases). V lost 3 bases, J lost 8 bases, and 11 bases lay in between. Germline CDR1 is MGHDK and CDR2 is SYGVNS. The CDR3 spans 13 residues. The CDR3: CASSDSGDYEQFF. CDR3 bases: TGTGCCAGCAGTGACTCGGGGGATTATGAGCAGTTCTTC.

The V and J genes are TRBV5-1 and TRBJ1-6; TRBD1 matches 11 bases. The V segment lost 4 bases and the J segment 10 bases; nucleotides outside the gene matches: 4. Germline CDR1 is SGHRS and CDR2 is YFSETQ. The CDR3 sequence is 14 residues long. The DNA for the CDR3 is TGCGCCAGCAGCCGGACAGGGGGCGGGTCACCCCTCCACTTT. Protein: CASSRTGGGSPLHF.

J is TRBJ2-1 and V is TRBV18; 14 nucleotides align to TRBD2. Germline V gene sequence: CDR1 KGHSH, CDR2 LQKENI. The V gene end was trimmed by 2 bases and the J gene end by 8 bases; junction bases not matched to a gene: 2. The CDR3 sequence is 15 residues long. CDR3 in DNA: TGTGCCAGCTCACCAGGACTAGCGGGGGGCCATGAGCAGTTCTTC. It encodes CASSPGLAGGHEQFF.

As DNA, the CDR3 is TGTGCCAGCTCACCACCGGGGGGAGATGAGCAGTTCTTC. Protein sequence: CASSPPGGDEQFF. This chain uses TRBV18 with TRBJ2-1, with D maybe TRBD2 (6 bases). V was trimmed by 0 bases and J by 8 bases, leaving 8 bases between them. This CDR3 comprises 13 residues. Germline V gives CDR1 KGHSH, CDR2 LQKENI.

The genes are TRBV27 and TRBJ1-6; no clear D gene. The CDR3 is made up of 12 amino acids. V lost 2 bases and J 7 bases, leaving 3 bases between the germline ends. Germline V CDR1 and CDR2: MNHEY, SMNVEV (reference sequence). CDR3 sequence (DNA): TGTGCCAGCAGTTTACCAAATTCACCCCTCCACTTT. Encoded protein: CASSLPNSPLHF.

This chain uses TRBV28 with TRBJ2-1; maybe TRBD2 (5 bases). Trimming pared 8 bases from V and 0 bases from J, leaving 20 bases between. This CDR3 comprises 17 residues. The germline gives CDR1 MDHEN, CDR2 SYDVKM. In DNA form, the CDR3 reads TGTGCCAGCGTCCGATCCAAAGCGGTTTTCTCCTACAATGAGCAGTTCTTC. Translated, it gives CASVRSKAVFSYNEQFF.

The chain has TRBV9 and TRBJ1-3; D not certain. The CDR3 is made up of 15 amino acids. Trimming pared 2 bases from V and 0 bases from J, leaving 9 bases between. In germline, CDR1 is SGDLS, CDR2 YYNGEE. The CDR3 spells CASSVLPVSGNTIYF. CDR3 coding DNA: TGTGCCAGCAGCGTCCTGCCGGTCTCTGGAAACACCATATATTTT.

The chain employs TRBV9 and TRBJ2-7, with 7 bases aligning to TRBD2. The CDR3 length is 14 residues. The germline V gene encodes CDR1 SGDLS and CDR2 YYNGEE. V lost 3 bases and J lost 7; bases outside the gene matches: 10. CDR3 sequence (DNA): TGTGCCAGCAGCGCTCAGAGTTGGGGAGGGGAGCAGTACTTC. It encodes CASSAQSWGGEQYF.

The V call is TRBV7-9, the J call TRBJ2-7, with a possible D match to TRBD1 (6 bases). Trimming left V 5 bases short and J 2 bases short, with 13 bases between. The CDR3 contains 14 residues. CDR1 and CDR2 (germline): SEHNR, FQNEAQ (reference sequence). CDR3 sequence (DNA): TGTGCCAGCAGCCTCCCGAGGGACACCTACGAGCAGTACTTC. This sequence encodes CASSLPRDTYEQYF.

The chain employs TRBV7-6 and TRBJ2-1; 7 positions agree with TRBD2. This CDR3 contains 18 residues. The junction had 17 bases not matched to a gene; V was cut back by 2 bases and J by 7 bases. The V gene's germline CDR1 is SGHVS and CDR2 FNYEAQ. The CDR3 DNA is TGTGCCAGCAGCTTAAATCCTCCGGCGGGAGCGGTTAGTAATGAGCAGTTCTTC. Its translation: CASSLNPPAGAVSNEQFF.

The rearrangement uses TRBV9 and TRBJ2-6; D is uncertain. This CDR3 has 16 amino acids. Germline CDR1 SGDLS, CDR2 YYNGEE. Trimming took off 0 bases at V and 0 bases at J, with 7 bases between the two ends. CDR3 residues: CASSVVADSGANVLTF. CDR3 bases: TGTGCCAGCAGCGTAGTAGCAGACTCTGGGGCCAACGTCCTGACTTTC.